These T cell receptor beta chains were read from a single sample in a study of regulatory dendritic cells for organ transplantation. The method was immunoSEQ multiplex PCR; TCRdb's version includes in-frame clones alone and lacks a portion of them. The data contain around 11,000 clones, approximately 65% of them singletons. Their specific antigens are unknown. The sequenced sample was naive CD4+ T cells from blood cultured with dendritic cells. The receptors originated from a human donor in good health. Each CDR3 is given without its conserved first and last residue.

V gene	J gene	CDR3 protein
TRBV19	TRBJ1-2	ASSIVQGNYGYT
TRBV6-6	TRBJ1-2	ATELNRGYGYT
TRBV10-3	TRBJ1-1	AISALRGGNTEAF
TRBV10-3	TRBJ1-1	AISESAGNTEAF
TRBV18	TRBJ1-3	ASSPAHIRQASSGNTIY
TRBV29-1	TRBJ2-5	SSWDRGSQETQY
TRBV21-1	TRBJ1-1	ASSMGQGSTEAF
TRBV19	TRBJ1-5	ASSTPGQVNQPQH
TRBV6-5	TRBJ1-2	ASSYSTGRNYGYT
TRBV5-1	TRBJ2-3	ASSLAMASGGTDTQY
TRBV19	TRBJ1-1	ASKAQGAALEAF
TRBV5-1	TRBJ2-1	ASSLVGGGVVDEQF
TRBV5-1	TRBJ1-4	ASSWGDRKEKLF
TRBV6-1	TRBJ1-2	ASSSGYGYT
TRBV19	TRBJ1-1	ASSRGDRMPF
TRBV5-1	TRBJ1-5	ASSLGQGGNQPQH
TRBV6-4	TRBJ1-5	ASSASGQGLAQPQH
TRBV6-1	TRBJ2-1	ASSPSPGEYNEQF
TRBV10-3	TRBJ2-3	AITQDYPSTDTQY
TRBV5-4	TRBJ1-1	ASSPETGFGTEAF
TRBV7-8	TRBJ1-6	ASSPGTGSFGSPLH
TRBV11-3	TRBJ2-1	ASSLLTSGGDGEQF
TRBV9	TRBJ2-3	ASSDTGLPDRTQY
TRBV6-5	TRBJ1-1	ASSYPGQLTEAF
TRBV11-2	TRBJ2-4	ASTFAGGNIQY
TRBV11-3	TRBJ2-1	ASSLAGGLNEQF
TRBV4-1	TRBJ1-1	ASSQVLGGWGAF
TRBV27	TRBJ1-1	ASSLALRGRTEAF
TRBV5-1	TRBJ1-6	ASSWTGQGADSPLH
TRBV4-1	TRBJ2-1	ASSQDPSGSAYNEQF